The clone carrying this T cell receptor (beta chain) has just a few counts. Antigen: not known. The record originates from a study of response to subunit inactivated influenza vaccine. Study-level points and caveats: That few new T cells are recruited by each seasonal influenza vaccination was the authors' suggestion.

V dropped 0 bases and J dropped 5 bases, with 14 bases sitting between them. The germline V gene has CDR1 SGHNT and CDR2 YYREEE (reference sequence). There are 16 residues in the CDR3. TCRdb re-derived calls from the RT-PCR reads in MiXCR, one entry per CDR3 protein. This sample has roughly 650,000 distinct CDR3 sequences, with around 13% found just once. The chain couples TRBV5-4 to TRBJ2-2, with a tentative D call TRBD2 (7 bases). This clonotype was obtained from a man aged 45 to 65 who received an inactivated influenza vaccine. The source material was PBMCs from blood, sampled 14 to 15 days before vaccination. The CDR3 protein is CASSLAGGRETGELFF. The CDR3, as DNA: TGTGCCAGCAGCTTGGCGGGGGGCCGGGAAACCGGGGAGCTGTTTTTT.